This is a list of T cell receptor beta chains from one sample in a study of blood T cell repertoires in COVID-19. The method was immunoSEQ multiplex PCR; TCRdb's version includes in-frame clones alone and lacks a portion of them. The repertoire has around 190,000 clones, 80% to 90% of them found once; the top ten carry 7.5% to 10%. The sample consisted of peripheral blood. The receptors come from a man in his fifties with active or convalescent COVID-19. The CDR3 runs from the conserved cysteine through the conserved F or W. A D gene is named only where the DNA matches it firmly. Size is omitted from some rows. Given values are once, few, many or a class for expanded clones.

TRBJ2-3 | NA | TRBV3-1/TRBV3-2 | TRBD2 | TGTGCCAGCAGCGAAAGGACTAGCGGGAGCGATACGCAGTATTTT | CASSERTSGSDTQYF
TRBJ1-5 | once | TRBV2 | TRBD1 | TGTGCCAGCGACAGGGGCTCTAGCAATCAGCCCCAGCATTTT | CASDRGSSNQPQHF
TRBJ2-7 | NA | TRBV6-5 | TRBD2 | TGTGCCAGCATCGGGACTAGCTCTGGTGAGCAGTACTTC | CASIGTSSGEQYF
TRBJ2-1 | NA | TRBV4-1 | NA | TGCGCCAGCAGCGTCGGCCGCCTTAGAGGTGAGGTTGAGCAGTTCTTC | CASSVGRLRGEVEQFF
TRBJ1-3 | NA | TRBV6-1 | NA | TGTGCCAGCAGTGAAGCGGGGAGGGGTGGAAACACCATATATTTT | CASSEAGRGGNTIYF
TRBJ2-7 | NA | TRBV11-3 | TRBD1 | TGTGCCAGCAGTCACCGGTGGGACAGGGCCCACGAGCAGTACTTC | CASSHRWDRAHEQYF
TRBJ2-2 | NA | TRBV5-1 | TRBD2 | TGCGCCAGCAGCCCGCGTGGTAGCGGGGCCACCGGGGAGCTGTTTTTT | CASSPRGSGATGELFF
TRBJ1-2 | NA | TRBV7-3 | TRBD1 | TGTGCCAGCAGTCCGGACAGGTTTAACTATGGCTACACCTTC | CASSPDRFNYGYTF
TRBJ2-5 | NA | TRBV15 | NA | TGTGCCACCAGCAGTTACCTCCAGGCTGGGGAGGAGACCCAGTACTTC | CATSSYLQAGEETQYF
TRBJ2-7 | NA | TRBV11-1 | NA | TGTGCCAGCAGCCCCCGAAAGGGACTGGCTCCCGAGCAGTACTTC | CASSPRKGLAPEQYF
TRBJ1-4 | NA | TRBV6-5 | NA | TGTGCCAGCTCACGAACAGGACCACTCAATGAAAAACTGTTTTTT | CASSRTGPLNEKLFF